This T cell receptor beta chain came from a study of blood T cells in healthy people across ages. Drawn from each donor were approximately 10 milliliters of peripheral blood. The CDR3 totals 16 residues. Germline lookup yields CDR1 SEHNR and CDR2 FQNEAQ (reference sequence). V lost 3 bases to trimming and J lost 7 bases; unmatched junction nucleotides: 11. Study-level points and caveats: Naive CD4+ cells and diversity were both higher in long-lived donors than in aged donors.

In its sample, this clonotype was seen once. Antigen unknown. Combining a sample-barcoded 5' primer with a J-beta primer mix, a second PCR ran for roughly 7 to 11 cycles. In TCRdb, the 5' RACE reads were re-called with MiXCR into one record per CDR3 protein. The repertoire holds some 780,000 distinct CDR3 sequences, with 45% to 70% as singletons. The sequenced material came from blood. V gene TRBV7-9 combines with J gene TRBJ2-5; 10 bases agree with TRBD1. The source is a man aged 35-49 years in good health. CDR3 nucleotides: TGTGCCAGCAGCTTCCGGGACAGGGGAGGAAGTGTGACCCAGTACTTC. Its translation: CASSFRDRGGSVTQYF. Drawing the rest from reference TRBV7-9 and TRBJ2-5, the complete variable domain is DTGVSQNPRHKITKRGQNVTFRCDPISEHNRLYWYRQTLGQGPEFLTYFQNEAQLEKSRLLSDRFSAERPKGSFSTLEIQRTEQGDSAMYLCASSFRDRGGSVTQYFGPGTRLLVL.